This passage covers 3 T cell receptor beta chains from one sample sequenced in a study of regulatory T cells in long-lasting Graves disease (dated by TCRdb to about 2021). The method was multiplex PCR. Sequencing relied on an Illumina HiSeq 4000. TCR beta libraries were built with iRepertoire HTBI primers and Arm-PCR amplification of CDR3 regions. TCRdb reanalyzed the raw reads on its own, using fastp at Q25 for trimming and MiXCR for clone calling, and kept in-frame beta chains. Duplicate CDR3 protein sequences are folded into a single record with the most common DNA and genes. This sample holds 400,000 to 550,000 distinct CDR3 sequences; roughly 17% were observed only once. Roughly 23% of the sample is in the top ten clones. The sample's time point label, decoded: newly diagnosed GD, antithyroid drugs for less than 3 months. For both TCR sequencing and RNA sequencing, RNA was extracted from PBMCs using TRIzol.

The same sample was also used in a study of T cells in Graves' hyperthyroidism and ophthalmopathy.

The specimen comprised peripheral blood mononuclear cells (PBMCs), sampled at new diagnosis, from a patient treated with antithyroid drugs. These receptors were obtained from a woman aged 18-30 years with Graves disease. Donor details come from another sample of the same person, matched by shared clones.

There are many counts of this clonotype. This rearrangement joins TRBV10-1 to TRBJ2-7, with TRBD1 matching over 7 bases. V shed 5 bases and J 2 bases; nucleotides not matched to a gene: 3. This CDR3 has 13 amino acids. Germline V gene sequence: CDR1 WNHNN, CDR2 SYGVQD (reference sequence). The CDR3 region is CASSPGTAYEQYF. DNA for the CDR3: TGCGCCAGCAGTCCCGGGACAGCCTACGAGCAGTACTTC.

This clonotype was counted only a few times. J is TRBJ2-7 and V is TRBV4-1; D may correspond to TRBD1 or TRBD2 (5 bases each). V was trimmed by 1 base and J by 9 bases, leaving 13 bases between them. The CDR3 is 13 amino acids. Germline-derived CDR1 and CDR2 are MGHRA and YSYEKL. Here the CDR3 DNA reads TGCGCCAGCAGCCAAGTCCAGAACGGGGCGCAGTACTTC. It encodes CASSQVQNGAQYF.

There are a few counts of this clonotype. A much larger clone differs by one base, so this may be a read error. The CDR3 loop is CASSGGAETSYEQYF. CDR3 in DNA: TGTGCCAGCAGTGGAGGAGCGGAAACCTCCTACGAGCAGTACTTC. This chain links TRBV2 with TRBJ2-7, with a possible D match to TRBD2 (5 bases). Between the trimmed V and J ends, which lost 4 bases and 0 bases, there was a span of 13 bases. The CDR3 extends over 15 amino acids. The germline CDR1 and CDR2 sequences are SNHLY and FYNNEI.